This TCR beta chain was profiled in a study of OX40 agonist ivuxolimab in advanced cancers. The count of this clone is one. No antigen is known for it. Libraries were prepared by immunoSEQ multiplex PCR; TCRdb keeps only in-frame clonotypes and omits some of them. The table lists roughly 79,000 clones, less than 95% of them singletons, with about 1.6% in the top ten. Study-level results: Not determined was the antigen specificity of the expanded peripheral T cells.

Sample: CD4+ or CD8+ T cells sorted from blood, taken in a trial of the OX40 agonist ivuxolimab. The clonotype originates from an adult with an advanced solid tumor such as melanoma, head and neck, liver or kidney cancer.

The CDR3 DNA follows: TGTGCCAGCTCACGAACAGGGGGAGAAATGAACACTGAAGCTTTCTTT. As protein: CASSRTGGEMNTEAFF. The chain couples TRBV18 to TRBJ1-1; the match to TRBD1 covers 8 bases. Germline trimming cut 4 bases from V and 0 bases from J; bases unmatched to any gene: 7. The CDR3 extends over 16 amino acids. Germline V lookup: CDR1 KGHSH, CDR2 LQKENI. Full variable domain (outside the CDR3, taken from reference TRBV18 and TRBJ1-1): NAGVMQNPRHLVRRRGQEARLRCSPMKGHSHVYWYRQLPEEGLKFMVYLQKENIIDESGMPKERFSAEFPKEGPSILRIQQVVRGDSAAYFCASSRTGGEMNTEAFFGQGTRLTVV.